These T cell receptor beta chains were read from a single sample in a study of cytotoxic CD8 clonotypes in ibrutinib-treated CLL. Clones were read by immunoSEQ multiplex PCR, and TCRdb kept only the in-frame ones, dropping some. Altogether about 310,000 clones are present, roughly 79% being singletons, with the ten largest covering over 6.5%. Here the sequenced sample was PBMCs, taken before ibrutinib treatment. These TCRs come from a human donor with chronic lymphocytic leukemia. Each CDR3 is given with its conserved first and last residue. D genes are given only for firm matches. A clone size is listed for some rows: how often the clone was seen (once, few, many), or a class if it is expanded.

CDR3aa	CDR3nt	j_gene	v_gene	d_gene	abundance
CASSLASERNEQFF	TGTGCCAGCAGTTTGGCTAGCGAGCGCAATGAGCAGTTCTTC	TRBJ2-1	TRBV6-6	-	-
CASSPSGFLSGNIQYF	TGTGCCAGCTCACCATCAGGGTTCCTTAGCGGAAACATTCAGTACTTC	TRBJ2-4	TRBV18	-	-
CASSEGQGFTEAFF	TGTGCCAGCAGTGAAGGACAGGGTTTCACTGAAGCTTTCTTT	TRBJ1-1	TRBV6-1	TRBD1	-
CAISESTGNTEAFF	TGTGCCATCAGTGAGTCGACAGGGAACACTGAAGCTTTCTTT	TRBJ1-1	TRBV10-3	-	few
CAWSDYGRFQGGRSPSYNEQFF	TGTGCCTGGAGTGATTATGGCAGATTTCAAGGTGGGCGGAGCCCCTCCTACAATGAGCAGTTCTTC	TRBJ2-1	TRBV30	-	-
CASSSEPFSYEQYF	TGTGCCAGCAGCTCCGAGCCTTTCTCCTACGAGCAGTACTTC	TRBJ2-7	TRBV7-2	-	-
CASLPGLLATNYGYTF	TGTGCCAGTCTCCCGGGACTCCTAGCCACTAACTATGGCTACACCTTC	TRBJ1-2	TRBV19	-	-
CASRDSSYEQYF	TGCGCCAGCAGGGACAGCTCCTACGAGCAGTACTTC	TRBJ2-7	TRBV4-1	-	-
CASSVDVGAFYEQYF	TGTGCCAGCAGCGTAGATGTGGGAGCTTTCTACGAGCAGTACTTC	TRBJ2-7	TRBV9	-	-
CASRLGLHQPQHF	TGTGCCAGCAGGTTAGGGCTTCATCAGCCCCAGCATTTT	TRBJ1-5	TRBV28	-	-
CASSPGDRPYEQYF	TGTGCCAGCTCACCAGGAGACAGGCCTTACGAGCAGTACTTC	TRBJ2-7	TRBV18	-	-
CASSLEGALANYGYTF	TGCGCCAGCAGCTTGGAGGGAGCCCTAGCTAACTATGGCTACACCTTC	TRBJ1-2	TRBV5-1	-	-
CASSPPSQKNEKLFF	TGTGCCAGCTCACCACCTAGCCAGAAAAATGAAAAACTGTTTTTT	TRBJ1-4	TRBV18	-	-
CASSQSRQGITSGLYEQYF	TGCGCCAGCAGTCAATCAAGACAGGGAATAACTAGCGGGCTCTACGAGCAGTACTTC	TRBJ2-7	TRBV23-1	TRBD2	-
CASSLVGTGSKYGYTF	TGTGCCAGCAGCTTAGTGGGGACAGGGTCAAAGTATGGCTACACCTTC	TRBJ1-2	TRBV7-8	TRBD1	-
CAITDRAGLSYEQYF	TGTGCCATCACGGACAGGGCAGGGCTATCCTACGAGCAGTACTTC	TRBJ2-7	TRBV10-3	TRBD1	-
CASHHTAAGRGQGSQYF	TGTGCCAGCCACCATACAGCAGCTGGCCGGGGACAGGGATCCCAGTACTTC	TRBJ2-5	TRBV5-6	TRBD1	-
CATSRGGSWYEQYF	TGTGCCACCAGCAGAGGCGGGAGTTGGTACGAGCAGTACTTC	TRBJ2-7	TRBV15	TRBD2	-
CASSQVAAQGAYEQYF	TGTGCCAGCAGCCAAGTAGCGGCGCAGGGGGCCTACGAGCAGTACTTC	TRBJ2-7	TRBV4-2	-	-
CASSRMPGLALNEQFF	TGTGCCAGCAGCCGTATGCCGGGACTAGCGCTGAATGAGCAGTTCTTC	TRBJ2-1	TRBV5-4	TRBD2	-
CAWEISGRGGTGELFF	TGTGCCTGGGAAATTAGCGGGAGGGGCGGAACCGGGGAGCTGTTTTTT	TRBJ2-2	TRBV30	TRBD2	-
CASSRVDSLSYNEQFF	TGCGCCAGCAGCCGGGTAGACTCCCTTTCCTACAATGAGCAGTTCTTC	TRBJ2-1	TRBV4-3	-	-
CASSGIQGLEQYF	TGTGCCAGCAGCGGAATACAGGGTCTCGAGCAGTACTTC	TRBJ2-7	TRBV7-9	-	-
CASRGREETQYF	TGTGCCAGCAGGGGGCGGGAAGAGACCCAGTACTTC	TRBJ2-5	TRBV6-6	-	few
CASRLAGDHYYEQYF	TGTGCCAGCAGGTTAGCGGGAGATCACTACTACGAGCAGTACTTC	TRBJ2-7	TRBV7-9	TRBD2	few
CASSKLGPGWATNYGYTF	TGTGCCAGCAGCAAACTCGGGCCAGGGTGGGCCACTAACTATGGCTACACCTTC	TRBJ1-2	TRBV21-1	-	-
CASSMGVGDTEFF	TGTGCCAGTAGTATGGGTGTGGGGGACACGGAATTCTTC	TRBJ2-1	TRBV19	-	-
CASSLAQGGEAFF	TGCGCCAGCAGCTTGGCTCAGGGGGGAGAAGCTTTCTTT	TRBJ1-1	TRBV5-1	TRBD1	-
CASSLWIAAENEQFF	TGTGCCAGCAGCTTATGGATAGCGGCCGAGAATGAGCAGTTCTTC	TRBJ2-1	TRBV7-2	-	-
CASSVLGTVAGNEQFF	TGCGCCAGCAGCGTCCTCGGGACTGTAGCTGGTAATGAGCAGTTCTTC	TRBJ2-1	TRBV5-1	-	-
CASKPSADTQYF	TGTGCCAGCAAACCGAGTGCAGATACGCAGTATTTT	TRBJ2-3	TRBV7-9	-	-
CAIRDLGTGGQETQYF	TGTGCCATCAGGGACCTAGGGACAGGGGGCCAGGAGACCCAGTACTTC	TRBJ2-5	TRBV10-3	TRBD1	-
CASARQGTSATNEKLFF	TGTGCCAGCGCCCGACAGGGAACTTCCGCAACTAATGAAAAACTGTTTTTT	TRBJ1-4	TRBV2	TRBD1	-
CASSLGQGRNTEAFF	TGTGCCAGCAGCTTGGGACAGGGGAGGAACACTGAAGCTTTCTTT	TRBJ1-1	TRBV5-4	TRBD1	-
CASSLGGLADYYNEQFF	TGTGCCAGCAGCTTAGGGGGACTAGCGGACTATTACAATGAGCAGTTCTTC	TRBJ2-1	TRBV7-6	TRBD2	-
CASSQEGGGGNEQFF	TGCGCCAGCAGCCAAGAGGGAGGGGGCGGGAATGAGCAGTTCTTC	TRBJ2-1	TRBV4-1	-	-
CASSFSGRVGYEQYF	TGTGCCAGCAGTTTTAGCGGGAGGGTAGGGTACGAGCAGTACTTC	TRBJ2-7	TRBV28	TRBD2	once
CASSLAPRTEAFF	TGTGCCAGCAGCTTAGCGCCCCGCACTGAAGCTTTCTTT	TRBJ1-1	TRBV7-6	-	-
CASSLGTGEDYEQYF	TGTGCCAGCAGCTTAGGTACAGGGGAGGACTACGAGCAGTACTTC	TRBJ2-7	TRBV7-6	-	-
CASSSNVGFRTYEQYF	TGTGCCAGCAGCTCAAATGTGGGCTTCCGTACCTACGAGCAGTACTTC	TRBJ2-7	TRBV7-8	-	-
CASSLTRDSYGYTF	TGCGCCAGCAGCCTTACGAGGGACAGTTATGGCTACACCTTC	TRBJ1-2	TRBV5-1	TRBD1	few
CAILAGGGNEQFF	TGTGCCATCTTAGCGGGAGGGGGCAATGAGCAGTTCTTC	TRBJ2-1	TRBV10-3	TRBD2	-
CASSQRPWTGGEQYF	TGCGCCAGCAGCCAACGACCGTGGACAGGCGGAGAGCAGTACTTC	TRBJ2-7	TRBV4-3	TRBD1	once
CAWSTIDRALAGDFYEQFF	TGTGCCTGGAGTACAATAGACAGGGCGCTAGCGGGAGATTTCTATGAGCAGTTCTTC	TRBJ2-1	TRBV30	TRBD2	-